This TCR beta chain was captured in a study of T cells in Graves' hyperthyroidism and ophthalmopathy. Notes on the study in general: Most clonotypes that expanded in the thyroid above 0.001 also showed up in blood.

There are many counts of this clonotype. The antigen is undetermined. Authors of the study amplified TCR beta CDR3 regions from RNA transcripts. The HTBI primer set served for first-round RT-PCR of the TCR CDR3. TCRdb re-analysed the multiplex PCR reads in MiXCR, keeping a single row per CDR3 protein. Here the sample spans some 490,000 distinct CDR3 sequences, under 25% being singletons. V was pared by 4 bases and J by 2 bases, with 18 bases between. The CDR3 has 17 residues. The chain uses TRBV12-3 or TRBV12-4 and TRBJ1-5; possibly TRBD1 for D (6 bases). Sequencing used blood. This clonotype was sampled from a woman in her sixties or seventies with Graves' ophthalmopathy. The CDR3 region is CASSSGIQGLGNQPQHF. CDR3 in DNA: TGTGCCAGCAGTTCCGGAATACAGGGTCTGGGCAATCAGCCCCAGCATTTT.